A selection of T cell receptor beta chains follows, all from one sample in a study of Graves' ophthalmopathy and Graves' hyperthyroidism. TCRdb analysed the multiplex PCR reads with MiXCR anew, one entry per CDR3 protein. This sample has about 410,000 distinct CDR3 sequences, with about 16% found just once. Sequenced material: peripheral blood. The receptor source for this set is a woman aged 18-29 years with Graves' ophthalmopathy. Each CDR3 is given with its conserved first and last residue. D genes are given only for firm matches. Size is omitted from some rows. Given values are once, few, many or a class for expanded clones.

V: TRBV10-2
D: .
J: TRBJ1-1
size: many
CDR3: CASSAQGTTEAFF
DNA: TGCGCCAGCAGTGCTCAGGGGACAACTGAAGCTTTCTTT

V: TRBV12-3/TRBV12-4
D: .
J: TRBJ1-6
size: many
CDR3: CASRFRGSYNSPLHF
DNA: TGTGCCAGCAGGTTCAGGGGCTCCTATAATTCACCCCTCCACTTT

V: TRBV19
D: TRBD1
J: TRBJ1-3
size: many
CDR3: CASSGWTGGISGNTIYF
DNA: TGTGCCAGTAGTGGATGGACAGGCGGCATCTCTGGAAACACCATATATTTT

V: TRBV28
D: .
J: TRBJ2-2
size: many
CDR3: CASSLPGKKNTGELFF
DNA: TGTGCCAGCAGTTTGCCGGGGAAAAAGAACACCGGGGAGCTGTTTTTT

V: TRBV4-3
D: .
J: TRBJ1-1
size: many
CDR3: CASSQEALVRGAEAFF
DNA: TGCGCCAGCAGCCAAGAAGCGCTAGTTCGCGGCGCTGAAGCTTTCTTT

V: TRBV28
D: .
J: TRBJ1-5
size: many
CDR3: CASSPLAGPNQPQHF
DNA: TGTGCCAGCAGTCCCCTTGCAGGCCCCAATCAGCCCCAGCATTTT

V: TRBV6-1
D: .
J: TRBJ1-5
size: many
CDR3: CASSSTGTNQPQHF
DNA: TGTGCCAGCAGCTCTACAGGGACGAATCAGCCCCAGCATTTT

V: TRBV6-1
D: .
J: TRBJ1-1
size: .
CDR3: CASSVFRVKNTEAFF
DNA: TGTGCCAGCAGTGTTTTCCGGGTTAAAAACACTGAAGCTTTCTTT

V: TRBV6-5
D: TRBD2
J: TRBJ2-2
size: many
CDR3: CASIGLASTGELFF
DNA: TGTGCCAGCATCGGACTAGCGAGCACCGGGGAGCTGTTTTTT

V: TRBV12-3/TRBV12-4
D: TRBD2
J: TRBJ2-2
size: .
CDR3: CASKRSGSPTGELFF
DNA: TGTGCCAGCAAGAGGAGCGGGAGCCCCACCGGGGAGCTGTTTTTT

V: TRBV7-2
D: .
J: TRBJ1-2
size: many
CDR3: CASSPPRGRGYTF
DNA: TGTGCCAGCAGCCCACCCAGGGGTCGCGGCTACACCTTC

V: TRBV20-1
D: .
J: TRBJ2-7
size: many
CDR3: CSARDHQGRGYEQYF
DNA: TGCAGTGCTAGAGATCATCAGGGAAGGGGATACGAGCAGTACTTC

V: TRBV28
D: .
J: TRBJ2-3
size: many
CDR3: CASSRTDTQYF
DNA: TGTGCCAGCAGCCGAACAGATACGCAGTATTTT

V: TRBV11-2
D: .
J: TRBJ1-3
size: .
CDR3: CASSPQVSGNTIYF
DNA: TGTGCCAGCAGCCCCCAAGTCTCTGGAAACACCATATATTTT

V: TRBV20-1
D: TRBD1
J: TRBJ2-7
size: .
CDR3: CSASHSGGSNEQYF
DNA: TGCAGTGCTAGTCACTCAGGGGGTAGTAACGAGCAGTACTTC

V: TRBV29-1
D: .
J: TRBJ1-5
size: many
CDR3: CSGGSGINQPQHF
DNA: TGCAGCGGAGGATCCGGGATCAATCAGCCCCAGCATTTT

V: TRBV20-1
D: .
J: TRBJ1-2
size: many
CDR3: CSASLSMVDYGYTF
DNA: TGCAGTGCTAGCCTTTCCATGGTTGACTATGGCTACACCTTC

V: TRBV4-3
D: .
J: TRBJ2-5
size: many
CDR3: CASSQDVGETQYF
DNA: TGCGCCAGCAGCCAAGATGTAGGAGAGACCCAGTACTTC

V: TRBV28
D: TRBD1
J: TRBJ2-5
size: .
CDR3: CASSSGQGVETQYF
DNA: TGTGCCAGCAGTTCGGGACAGGGAGTGGAGACCCAGTACTTC

V: TRBV5-1
D: .
J: TRBJ2-7
size: .
CDR3: CASSLVGHSNYEQYF
DNA: TGCGCCAGCAGCTTGGTTGGACACTCTAATTACGAGCAGTACTTC

V: TRBV6-8
D: TRBD1
J: TRBJ2-2
size: many
CDR3: CASSYQTGHTNTGELFF
DNA: TGTGCCAGCAGTTACCAGACAGGGCACACGAACACCGGGGAGCTGTTTTTT

V: TRBV2
D: TRBD1
J: TRBJ1-1
size: .
CDR3: CASRTGDLRNTEAFF
DNA: TGTGCCAGCCGGACAGGTGATTTGAGGAACACTGAAGCTTTCTTT

V: TRBV6-1
D: .
J: TRBJ2-2
size: .
CDR3: CASLEYLVGELFF
DNA: TGTGCCAGCCTTGAATATTTAGTCGGGGAGCTGTTTTTT

V: TRBV27
D: .
J: TRBJ2-5
size: many
CDR3: CASSLSLSGGKTQYF
DNA: TGTGCCAGCAGTTTATCGTTGTCTGGCGGAAAGACCCAGTACTTC

V: TRBV20-1
D: .
J: TRBJ2-2
size: many
CDR3: CSASSSYAGELFF
DNA: TGCAGTGCTAGTTCTAGTTACGCCGGGGAGCTGTTTTTT

V: TRBV27
D: .
J: TRBJ1-1
size: many
CDR3: CASRLTVNTEAFF
DNA: TGTGCCAGCAGGTTGACGGTGAACACTGAAGCTTTCTTT

V: TRBV19
D: .
J: TRBJ1-5
size: many
CDR3: CASGIGQDNQPQHF
DNA: TGTGCCAGTGGAATAGGGCAGGATAATCAGCCCCAGCATTTT

V: TRBV7-3
D: .
J: TRBJ2-5
size: many
CDR3: CASGRGAKETQYF
DNA: TGTGCCAGCGGGAGAGGGGCCAAAGAGACCCAGTACTTC

V: TRBV6-1
D: .
J: TRBJ1-2
size: few
CDR3: CASSEVVYSGTNYGYTF
DNA: TGTGCCAGCAGTGAAGTAGTTTATTCGGGGACTAACTATGGCTACACCTTC

V: TRBV6-2/TRBV6-3
D: .
J: TRBJ2-2
size: few
CDR3: CASSYGRANTGELFF
DNA: TGTGCCAGCAGTTACGGACGAGCGAACACCGGGGAGCTGTTTTTT

V: TRBV4-1
D: TRBD1
J: TRBJ2-6
size: few
CDR3: CASSQPPGQGAAGANVLTF
DNA: TGCGCCAGCAGCCAACCTCCGGGACAGGGGGCGGCGGGGGCCAACGTCCTGACTTTC

V: TRBV15
D: .
J: TRBJ1-2
size: many
CDR3: CATSSESPPSGYTF
DNA: TGTGCCACCAGCAGCGAGAGCCCTCCGTCTGGCTACACCTTC

V: TRBV7-3
D: TRBD2
J: TRBJ2-5
size: .
CDR3: CASSLFGDYGGTQYF
DNA: TGTGCCAGCAGCTTATTCGGGGACTACGGAGGGACCCAGTACTTC

V: TRBV15
D: .
J: TRBJ2-5
size: many
CDR3: CATHGSSAETQYF
DNA: TGTGCCACCCACGGAAGTTCGGCGGAGACCCAGTACTTC

V: TRBV15
D: .
J: TRBJ2-4
size: many
CDR3: CATSMSTGAVNIQYF
DNA: TGTGCCACCAGCATGTCGACTGGGGCTGTAAACATTCAGTACTTC

V: TRBV7-2
D: .
J: TRBJ1-1
size: many
CDR3: CAGSLAGPVSTEAFF
DNA: TGTGCCGGCAGCCTAGCGGGTCCGGTCTCCACTGAAGCTTTCTTT

V: TRBV6-4
D: .
J: TRBJ2-2
size: .
CDR3: CASSHSVGGLRTGELFF
DNA: TGTGCCAGCAGTCACTCCGTAGGGGGTCTGCGTACCGGGGAGCTGTTTTTT

V: TRBV11-2
D: .
J: TRBJ2-7
size: .
CDR3: CASSYGRGSYEQYF
DNA: TGTGCCAGCAGCTACGGCAGGGGATCCTACGAGCAGTACTTC

V: TRBV11-2
D: .
J: TRBJ2-3
size: .
CDR3: CASSLVHPYLNEADTQYF
DNA: TGTGCCAGCAGCTTAGTCCACCCTTATCTAAACGAGGCAGATACGCAGTATTTT

V: TRBV7-2
D: TRBD2
J: TRBJ2-7
size: many
CDR3: CASSLNVERGYEQYF
DNA: TGTGCCAGCAGCTTAAATGTGGAGCGGGGCTACGAGCAGTACTTC

V: TRBV7-9
D: .
J: TRBJ2-5
size: many
CDR3: CASSSALEETQYF
DNA: TGTGCCAGCAGCTCTGCGCTTGAGGAGACCCAGTACTTC

V: TRBV28
D: .
J: TRBJ1-5
size: many
CDR3: CASSFAQGVQPQHF
DNA: TGTGCCAGCAGTTTTGCGCAAGGGGTTCAGCCCCAGCATTTT

V: TRBV20-1
D: .
J: TRBJ2-4
size: many
CDR3: CSAQKGEAKNIQYF
DNA: TGCAGTGCCCAAAAGGGGGAGGCCAAAAACATTCAGTACTTC

V: TRBV6-2/TRBV6-3
D: TRBD1
J: TRBJ2-7
size: many
CDR3: CASSPGGLYEQYF
DNA: TGTGCCAGCTCGCCAGGGGGTCTCTACGAGCAGTACTTC

V: TRBV6-2/TRBV6-3
D: .
J: TRBJ2-3
size: .
CDR3: CASSYKSGLGRSTDTQYF
DNA: TGTGCCAGCAGTTACAAAAGCGGGCTCGGAAGGAGCACAGATACGCAGTATTTT

V: TRBV19
D: .
J: TRBJ1-2
size: many
CDR3: CASSRQWSYTF
DNA: TGTGCCAGTAGTCGACAGTGGAGCTACACCTTC

V: TRBV30
D: TRBD1
J: TRBJ1-5
size: many
CDR3: CAWSPGTDNQPQHF
DNA: TGTGCCTGGAGTCCCGGGACAGACAATCAGCCCCAGCATTTT

V: TRBV6-5
D: .
J: TRBJ2-6
size: many
CDR3: CASIHPSSGANVLTF
DNA: TGTGCCAGCATTCACCCAAGCTCTGGGGCCAACGTCCTGACTTTC

V: TRBV30
D: .
J: TRBJ1-3
size: many
CDR3: CAWTGSGNTIYF
DNA: TGTGCCTGGACAGGGTCTGGAAACACCATATATTTT

V: TRBV28
D: TRBD1
J: TRBJ1-2
size: many
CDR3: CASSLRTTLQGTNYGYTF
DNA: TGTGCCAGCAGTTTAAGGACCACGTTACAGGGGACTAACTATGGCTACACCTTC

V: TRBV29-1
D: .
J: TRBJ1-1
size: .
CDR3: CSVERGDAGAFF
DNA: TGCAGCGTTGAAAGAGGGGACGCGGGAGCTTTCTTT

V: TRBV9
D: .
J: TRBJ2-5
size: .
CDR3: CASSVGGSAEAQYF
DNA: TGTGCCAGCAGCGTAGGGGGGAGCGCTGAGGCCCAGTACTTC

V: TRBV11-1
D: .
J: TRBJ2-5
size: many
CDR3: CASSFQLPGGTQYF
DNA: TGTGCCAGCAGCTTTCAACTTCCTGGGGGGACCCAGTACTTC

V: TRBV4-2
D: .
J: TRBJ2-5
size: many
CDR3: CASSQRQESLETQYF
DNA: TGTGCCAGCAGCCAACGACAGGAGTCTTTGGAGACCCAGTACTTC

V: TRBV7-2
D: .
J: TRBJ1-6
size: many
CDR3: CASSFGGRQSSPLHF
DNA: TGTGCCAGCAGCTTCGGGGGGAGACAGAGTTCACCCCTCCACTTT

V: TRBV12-3/TRBV12-4
D: TRBD1
J: TRBJ2-2
size: .
CDR3: CASSLQGAAGELFF
DNA: TGTGCCAGCAGTTTACAGGGGGCCGCCGGGGAGCTGTTTTTT

V: TRBV6-1
D: .
J: TRBJ2-2
size: many
CDR3: CASRPADRVTGELFF
DNA: TGTGCCAGCAGGCCAGCCGACAGAGTCACCGGGGAGCTGTTTTTT